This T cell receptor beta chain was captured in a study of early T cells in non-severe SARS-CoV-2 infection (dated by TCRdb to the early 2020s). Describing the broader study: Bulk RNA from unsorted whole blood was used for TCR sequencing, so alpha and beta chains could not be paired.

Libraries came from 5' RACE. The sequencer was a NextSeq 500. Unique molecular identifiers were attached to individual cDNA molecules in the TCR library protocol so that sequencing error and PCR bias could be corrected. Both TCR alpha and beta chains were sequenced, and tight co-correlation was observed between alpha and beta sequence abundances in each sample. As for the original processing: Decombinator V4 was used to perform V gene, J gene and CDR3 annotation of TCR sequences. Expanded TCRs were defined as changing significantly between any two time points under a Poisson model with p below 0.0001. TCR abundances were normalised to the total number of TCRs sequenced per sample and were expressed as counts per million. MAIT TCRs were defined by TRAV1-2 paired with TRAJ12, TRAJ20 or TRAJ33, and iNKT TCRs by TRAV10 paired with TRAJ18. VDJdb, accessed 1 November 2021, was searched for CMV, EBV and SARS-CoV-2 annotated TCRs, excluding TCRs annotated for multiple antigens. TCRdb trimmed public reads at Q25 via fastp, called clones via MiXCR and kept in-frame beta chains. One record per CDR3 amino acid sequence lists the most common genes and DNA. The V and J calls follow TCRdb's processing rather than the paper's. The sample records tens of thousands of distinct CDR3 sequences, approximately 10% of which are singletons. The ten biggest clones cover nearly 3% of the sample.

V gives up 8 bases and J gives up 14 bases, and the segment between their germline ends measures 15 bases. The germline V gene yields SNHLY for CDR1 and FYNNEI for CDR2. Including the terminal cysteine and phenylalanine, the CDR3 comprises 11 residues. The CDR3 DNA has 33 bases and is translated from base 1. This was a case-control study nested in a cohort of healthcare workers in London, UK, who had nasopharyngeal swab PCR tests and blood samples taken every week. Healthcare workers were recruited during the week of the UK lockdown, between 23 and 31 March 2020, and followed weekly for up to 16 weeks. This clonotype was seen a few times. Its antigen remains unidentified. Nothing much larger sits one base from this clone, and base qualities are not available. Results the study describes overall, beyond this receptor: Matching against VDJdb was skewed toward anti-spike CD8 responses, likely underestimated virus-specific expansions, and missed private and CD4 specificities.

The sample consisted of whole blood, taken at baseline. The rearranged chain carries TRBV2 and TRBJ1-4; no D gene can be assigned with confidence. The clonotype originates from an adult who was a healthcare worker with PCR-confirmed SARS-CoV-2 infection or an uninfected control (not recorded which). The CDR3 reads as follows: CASHLAGGLFF. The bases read TGTGCCAGCCACCTGGCGGGCGGCCTGTTTTTT. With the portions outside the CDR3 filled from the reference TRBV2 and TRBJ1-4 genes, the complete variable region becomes EPEVTQTPSHQVTQMGQEVILRCVPISNHLYFYWYRQILGQKVEFLVSFYNNEISEKSEIFDDQFSVERPDGSNFTLKIRSTKLEDSAMYFCASHLAGGLFFGSGTQLSVL.